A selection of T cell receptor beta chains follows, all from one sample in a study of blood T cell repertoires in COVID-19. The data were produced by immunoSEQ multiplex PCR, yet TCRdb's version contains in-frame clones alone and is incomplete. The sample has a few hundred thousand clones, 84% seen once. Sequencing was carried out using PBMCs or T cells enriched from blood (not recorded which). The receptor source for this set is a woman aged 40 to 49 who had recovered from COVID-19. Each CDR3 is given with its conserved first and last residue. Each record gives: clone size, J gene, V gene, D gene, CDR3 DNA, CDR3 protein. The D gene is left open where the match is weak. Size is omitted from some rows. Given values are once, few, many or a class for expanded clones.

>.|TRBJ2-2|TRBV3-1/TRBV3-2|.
TGTGCCAGCAGCCAAGATAGCACCGGGGAGCTGTTTTTT
CASSQDSTGELFF
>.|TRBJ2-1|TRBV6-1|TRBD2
TGTGCCAGCAGTAAAGCGGGAGGGTCCTACAATGAGCAGTTCTTC
CASSKAGGSYNEQFF
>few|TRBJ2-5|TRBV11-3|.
TGTGCCAGCAGTCATGCTGGGGAGATTTGGTGTGGCCAGTACTTC
CASSHAGEIWCGQYF
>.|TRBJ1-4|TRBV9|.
TGTGCCAGCAGCGTAGGATCCGGTGCAACTAATGAAAAACTGTTTTTT
CASSVGSGATNEKLFF
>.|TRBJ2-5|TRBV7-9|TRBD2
TGTGCCAGCAGCCCCGGGACTAGCGGGAGGGAGACCCAGTACTTC
CASSPGTSGRETQYF
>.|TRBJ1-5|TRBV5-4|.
TGTGCCAGCAGCTTGGACAGGGAGAATCAGCCCCAGCATTTT
CASSLDRENQPQHF
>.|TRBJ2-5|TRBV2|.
TGTGCCAGCAGGGGAGGTCCGGGTCAAGAGACCCAGTACTTC
CASRGGPGQETQYF
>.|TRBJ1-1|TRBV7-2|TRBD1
TGTGCCAGCAGCTTATGGACAGGGGGCGCGAGGACTGAAGCTTTCTTT
CASSLWTGGARTEAFF
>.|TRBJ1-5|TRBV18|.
TGTGCCAGCTCACCAGTGGGACAAAATCAGCCCCAGCATTTT
CASSPVGQNQPQHF
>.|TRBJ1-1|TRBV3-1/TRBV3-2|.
TGTGCCAGCAGCCAAGATCAGGGTACTGAAGCTTTCTTT
CASSQDQGTEAFF
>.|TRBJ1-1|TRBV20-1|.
TGCAGTGCCAGGGTCTTGGATGAAGCTTTCTTT
CSARVLDEAFF
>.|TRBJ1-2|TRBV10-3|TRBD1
TGTGCCATCAGTGGAGACGACAGGGTTCCAAACAGCTACACCTTC
CAISGDDRVPNSYTF
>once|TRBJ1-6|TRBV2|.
TGTGCCAGCAGTGTGCTGACAGTGGCAACACCCCTCCACTTT
CASSVLTVATPLHF
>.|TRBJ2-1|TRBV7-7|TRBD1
TGTGCCAGCAGCTTAGGTTTTGGGACAGGGTCAGGTGAGCAGTTCTTC
CASSLGFGTGSGEQFF
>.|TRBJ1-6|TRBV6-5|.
TGTGCCAGCAGTCCCCGGTCCTATAATTCACCCCTCCACTTT
CASSPRSYNSPLHF
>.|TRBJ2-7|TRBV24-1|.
TGTGCCACCAGTGACCCTACACGCCTGAGACTACCTAGATCCTACGAGCAGTACTTC
CATSDPTRLRLPRSYEQYF
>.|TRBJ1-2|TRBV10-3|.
TGTGCCATCAGTGGGGAGTTCCCAGTGGAGGGCGGCTACACCTTC
CAISGEFPVEGGYTF